Following are 32 T cell receptor beta chains from one sample sequenced in a study of T cell responses to AZD1222 COVID-19 vaccine. The assay was immunoSEQ multiplex PCR, and TCRdb's table has in-frame clones only and misses some. The sample lists about 120,000 clones, roughly 90% occurring once. Sequencing used peripheral blood, obtained on day 0 of AZD1222 vaccination. The receptors here all came from an adult in good health.

This chain connects TRBV2 to TRBJ1-2; 7 bases line up with TRBD1. V trimming: 6 bases; J trimming: 4 bases; junction bases outside the gene matches: 8. CDR1 is SNHLY, CDR2 FYNNEI, per germline. The CDR3 sequence is 14 residues long. The chain's CDR3 is CASSLTGVGYGYTF. The CDR3 DNA reads as TGTGCCAGCAGCCTTACAGGGGTAGGCTATGGCTACACCTTC. The full variable domain, in which reference TRBV2 and TRBJ1-2 provide the parts outside the CDR3, is EPEVTQTPSHQVTQMGQEVILRCVPISNHLYFYWYRQILGQKVEFLVSFYNNEISEKSEIFDDQFSVERPDGSNFTLKIRSTKLEDSAMYFCASSLTGVGYGYTFGSGTRLTVV.

This clone was observed a handful of times. The chain has TRBV28 and TRBJ1-4, with D possibly matching TRBD1 (6 bases). Trimming removed 6 bases at V and 9 bases at J, with 17 bases between. The CDR3 length is 14 residues. Germline loops: CDR1 MDHEN, CDR2 SYDVKM. The CDR3 sequence is CASSSPGRGKKLFF. The CDR3 DNA is TGTGCCAGCAGCTCTCCCGGGAGGGGGAAAAAACTGTTTTTT.

The chain combines TRBV30 with TRBJ1-3; D remains unclear. Germline V gene sequence: CDR1 GTSNPN, CDR2 SVGIG (reference sequence). The V gene lost 0 bases and the J gene lost 0 bases, with 9 bases spanning the gap. This CDR3 comprises 15 residues. The CDR3 spells CAWSVRLSSGNTIYF. For the CDR3, the DNA is TGTGCCTGGAGTGTACGCCTGAGCTCTGGAAACACCATATATTTT.

The chain couples TRBV7-9 to TRBJ1-6; unclear D gene. CDR3 length equals 13 residues. Trimming removed 4 bases from V and 8 bases from J, with 9 bases in between. Per germline, CDR1 SEHNR and CDR2 FQNEAQ (reference sequence). The CDR3 loop is CASSSPGDSPLHF. The CDR3 nucleotides read TGTGCCAGCAGCTCCCCTGGAGATTCACCCCTCCACTTT.

This sequence joins TRBV30 and TRBJ1-2, with D tentatively TRBD1 (6 bases). Trimming took 4 bases from V and 4 from J, leaving 13 bases between them. Looked up from germline, CDR1 is GTSNPN and CDR2 is SVGIG (reference sequence). The CDR3 runs 13 residues. For the CDR3, the DNA is TGTGCCTGGACCCTAGGGGGAGGCTATGGCTACACCTTC. Its protein is CAWTLGGGYGYTF.

The V and J genes are TRBV2 and TRBJ1-1, with a possible D match to TRBD1 (5 bases). Germline V gene data show CDR1 as SNHLY and CDR2 as FYNNEI. The V end was cut by 5 bases, the J end by 6 bases, with 16 bases between. The CDR3 is 14 residues long. The CDR3, as DNA: TGTGCCAGCAGTTTTCGGGGGAAGGACTCTGAAGCTTTCTTT. This sequence encodes CASSFRGKDSEAFF. The variable domain in full, with the rest retrieved from reference TRBV2 and TRBJ1-1, is EPEVTQTPSHQVTQMGQEVILRCVPISNHLYFYWYRQILGQKVEFLVSFYNNEISEKSEIFDDQFSVERPDGSNFTLKIRSTKLEDSAMYFCASSFRGKDSEAFFGQGTRLTVV.

The chain combines TRBV4-1 with TRBJ1-5; 7 positions agree with TRBD1. The germline CDR1 and CDR2 sequences are MGHRA and YSYEKL. This CDR3 has 17 amino acids. Trimming took 0 bases from V and 2 from J; bases not matched to a gene: 7. CDR3 region: CASSQDWGRGGNQPQHF. In DNA, the CDR3 is TGCGCCAGCAGCCAAGATTGGGGCAGGGGGGGCAATCAGCCCCAGCATTTT.

The chain joins TRBV28 to TRBJ2-7, with 14 bases identical to TRBD2. V shed 4 bases, J shed 4 bases, and the junction held 3 bases outside the gene matches. Germline-derived CDR1 and CDR2 are MDHEN and SYDVKM. The CDR3 runs to 15 residues. The CDR3 loop reads CASSSTSGGAYEQYF. In DNA form, the CDR3 reads TGTGCCAGCAGTTCGACTAGCGGGGGGGCTTACGAGCAGTACTTC.

This clone appeared a few times. This chain links TRBV10-1 with TRBJ2-7; D is ambiguous. Germline values: CDR1 WNHNN, CDR2 SYGVQD (reference sequence). V lost 5 bases to trimming and J lost 3 bases, with 11 bases between them. This CDR3 spans 13 amino acids. CDR3 DNA sequence: TGCGCCAGCAGTTTGTCCCGAGACTACGAGCAGTACTTC. This encodes CASSLSRDYEQYF.

The J gene is TRBJ2-5, the V gene TRBV6-2 or TRBV6-3; maybe TRBD1 (6 bases). The CDR3 consists of 16 residues. Germline CDR1 MNHEY, CDR2 SVGEGT. Trimming pared 2 bases from V and 0 bases from J, leaving 13 bases between. The CDR3 bases are TGTGCCAGCAGTTACGCCGGTTGGGACAACCAAGAGACCCAGTACTTC. Translated, it gives CASSYAGWDNQETQYF.

V is TRBV6-5 and J is TRBJ1-5; tentative D call: TRBD1 (5 bases). The CDR3 consists of 15 residues. Germline-derived CDR1 and CDR2 are MNHEY and SVGAGI. The V gene lost 6 bases and the J gene lost 3 bases, with 15 bases spanning the gap. The DNA for the CDR3 is TGTGCCAGCAGGGACCGACAGAACTTCAATCAGCCCCAGCATTTT. It is translated as CASRDRQNFNQPQHF.

The chain employs TRBV7-6 and TRBJ1-1; D is uncertain. V was trimmed by 3 bases and J by 3 bases, leaving 8 bases between them. In germline, CDR1 is SGHVS, CDR2 FNYEAQ. The CDR3 covers 13 residues. CDR3 loop: CASSFRVYTEAFF. CDR3 nucleotides: TGTGCCAGCAGCTTTCGGGTGTACACTGAAGCTTTCTTT.

The chain couples TRBV7-8 to TRBJ1-5, with 8 nucleotides matching TRBD1. Trimming at V came to 2 bases and at J to 0 bases, leaving 18 bases not matched to a gene. Germline V gene sequence: CDR1 SGHVS, CDR2 FQNEAQ. This CDR3 has 21 residues. CDR3 in amino acids: CASSLFGARGTGHPSNQPQHF. Here the CDR3 DNA reads TGTGCCAGCAGCTTATTCGGCGCCCGGGGGACAGGTCATCCTAGCAATCAGCCCCAGCATTTT. The full variable domain, with the rest looked up from reference TRBV7-8 and TRBJ1-5, is GAGVSQSPRYKVAKRGQDVALRCDPISGHVSLFWYQQALGQGPEFLTYFQNEAQLDKSGLPSDRFFAERPEGSVSTLKIQRTQQEDSAVYLCASSLFGARGTGHPSNQPQHFGDGTRLSIL.

The rearrangement uses TRBV10-2 and TRBJ2-7, with a possible D match to TRBD1 (6 bases). V lost 8 bases and J 5 bases, leaving 13 bases between the germline ends. The CDR3 is 12 residues long. CDR1 and CDR2 from the germline V gene are WSHSY and SAAADI. CDR3 DNA sequence: TGCGCCAGCTCAATCAGGGGCCACGAGCAGTACTTC. Residues: CASSIRGHEQYF.

The chain is built from TRBV6-5 and TRBJ1-2; maybe TRBD1 (5 bases). Germline CDR1 is MNHEY and CDR2 is SVGAGI. V was trimmed by 0 bases and J by 4 bases, leaving 15 bases between them. This CDR3 is built from 16 residues. CDR3 region: CASSYSPGGSGYGYTF. CDR3 sequence (DNA): TGTGCCAGCAGTTACTCGCCGGGGGGATCCGGCTATGGCTACACCTTC.

A few counts support this clone. The V and J genes are TRBV3-1 (or the pseudogene TRBV3-2) and TRBJ2-2; 9 bases are a match to TRBD2. The length of the CDR3 is 16 residues. The V gene end was trimmed by 4 bases and the J gene end by 1 base; junction bases not matched to a gene: 4. The germline CDR1 and CDR2 sequences are LGHDT and YNNKEL (reference sequence). The DNA of the CDR3 is TGTGCCAGCAGCCCCATAGCGGGAGTGAACACCGGGGAGCTGTTTTTT. This codes for CASSPIAGVNTGELFF.

The chain carries TRBV7-8 and TRBJ1-4; possibly TRBD1 for D (5 bases). Germline lookup yields CDR1 SGHVS and CDR2 FQNEAQ. V lost 5 bases and J lost 2, with 15 bases in between. The CDR3 totals 16 residues. CDR3 protein: CASSRYRDQTNEKLFF. In DNA, the CDR3 is TGTGCCAGCAGCCGATACCGGGACCAGACTAATGAAAAACTGTTTTTT.

This chain links TRBV7-9 with TRBJ2-1; possible D gene TRBD2, 6 bases. V was shortened by 4 bases and J by 5 bases, with 12 bases between the two germline ends. CDR1 SEHNR and CDR2 FQNEAQ come from the germline V gene (reference sequence). CDR3 length: 14 amino acids. The CDR3 bases are TGTGCCAGCAGCTCCAGCGGGTATAACAATGAGCAGTTCTTC. Its protein product is CASSSSGYNNEQFF.

The chain combines TRBV7-8 with TRBJ1-5; 7 nucleotides line up with TRBD1. Trimming cost V 4 bases and J 9 bases; bases outside gene matches: 3. The CDR3 loop spans 12 amino acids. CDR1 and CDR2 (germline): SGHVS, FQNEAQ. The CDR3 region is CASSSRGGPQHF. CDR3 bases: TGTGCCAGCAGCTCCAGGGGGGGGCCCCAGCATTTT.

The chain carries TRBV28 and TRBJ1-1; 12 bases are a match to TRBD1. This CDR3 contains 16 residues. V was pared by 5 bases and J by 5 bases, with 9 bases of the junction left unmatched. CDR1 is MDHEN and CDR2 is SYDVKM in the germline V gene. The CDR3 DNA reads TGTGCCAGCAGTGTAGGGACAGGGGGCGCCTGGACTGAAGCTTTCTTT. It yields the protein CASSVGTGGAWTEAFF.

This clone was observed a single time. The chain carries TRBV30 and TRBJ2-7; D is possibly TRBD1 or TRBD2 (5 bases each). Germline values: CDR1 GTSNPN, CDR2 SVGIG (reference sequence). Trimming left V 0 bases short and J 2 bases short, with 8 bases between. This CDR3 comprises 13 residues. The CDR3 is CAWSVTGPYEQYF. In nucleotides, the CDR3 is TGTGCCTGGAGTGTAACGGGACCCTACGAGCAGTACTTC.

The chain combines TRBV18 with TRBJ2-1; no clear D. The CDR3 is made up of 11 amino acids. Germline V gives CDR1 KGHSH, CDR2 LQKENI. V lost 3 bases to trimming and J lost 10 bases, with 7 bases between them. CDR3 in DNA: TGTGCCAGCTCACCGGCGGAAGAGCAGTTCTTC. As protein: CASSPAEEQFF.

This rearrangement joins TRBV11-2 to TRBJ1-1; unclear D gene. Trimming left V 1 base short and J 7 bases short, with 7 bases between. Germline CDR1 is SGHAT and CDR2 is FQNNGV. CDR3 length: 12 residues. DNA for the CDR3: TGTGCCAGCAGCTTAGGCCGGGGTGAAGCTTTCTTT. Amino acid sequence: CASSLGRGEAFF. Full variable domain (outside the CDR3, taken from reference TRBV11-2 and TRBJ1-1): EAGVAQSPRYKIIEKRQSVAFWCNPISGHATLYWYQQILGQGPKLLIQFQNNGVVDDSQLPKDRFSAERLKGVDSTLKIQPAKLEDSAVYLCASSLGRGEAFFGQGTRLTVV.

The chain joins TRBV20-1 to TRBJ2-7; tentative D call: TRBD1 (6 bases). Germline CDR1 reads DFQATT; CDR2 reads SNEGSKA (reference sequence). The CDR3 contains 13 residues. V was trimmed by 3 bases and J by 1 base, leaving 10 bases between them. In DNA, the CDR3 is TGCAGTGCTAGTCGGACAGTGTCCTACGAGCAGTACTTC. Protein sequence: CSASRTVSYEQYF.

The chain employs TRBV14 and TRBJ2-3, with 9 bases lining up with TRBD1. Germline CDR1 SGHDN, CDR2 FVKESK. This CDR3 region has 16 residues. The V gene end was trimmed by 0 bases and the J gene end by 4 bases; junction bases not matched to a gene: 5. CDR3 DNA sequence: TGTGCCAGCAGCCAAGATCTAACAGGGGGCCCAGATACGCAGTATTTT. Its protein product is CASSQDLTGGPDTQYF.

V usage is TRBV2 and J usage is TRBJ1-5, with D perhaps TRBD1 (6 bases). CDR3 length: 16 residues. The germline gives CDR1 SNHLY, CDR2 FYNNEI. V was shortened by 6 bases and J by 0 bases, with 15 bases between the two germline ends. The CDR3 sequence: CASRADGTLSNQPQHF. The CDR3 region has the DNA TGTGCCAGCAGGGCCGACGGGACACTTAGCAATCAGCCCCAGCATTTT.

The chain employs TRBV5-4 and TRBJ1-1; 12 nucleotides agree with TRBD1. V shed 4 bases and J 0 bases; nucleotides not matched to a gene: 13. Germline V lookup: CDR1 SGHNT, CDR2 YYREEE (reference sequence). There are 19 residues in the CDR3. The CDR3 DNA sequence: TGTGCCAGCAGCCCCGGGACAGGGGGCGCGTTTTTCATGAACACTGAAGCTTTCTTT. Amino acids: CASSPGTGGAFFMNTEAFF.

The V and J genes are TRBV18 and TRBJ1-2; 8 nucleotides match TRBD1. After removal of 3 bases from V and 1 base from J, the junction contained 4 bases not matched to a gene. CDR3 size: 15 residues. CDR1 is KGHSH, CDR2 LQKENI, per germline. The CDR3 DNA reads TGTGCCAGCTCACCTGCGACAGGGGTTAACTATGGCTACACCTTC. This gives the protein CASSPATGVNYGYTF.

The chain links TRBV5-6 to TRBJ1-4; D is unresolved. Trimming removed 3 bases at V and 8 bases at J, with 11 bases between. CDR3 length: 13 residues. Germline V CDR1 and CDR2: SGHDT, YYEEEE. The CDR3 coding sequence is TGTGCCAGCAGCTCCGACGGACGGGAAAAACTGTTTTTT. Its protein product is CASSSDGREKLFF.

This clone was detected once. The V gene is TRBV24-1, the J gene TRBJ1-5; TRBD1 matches 8 bases. The CDR3 consists of 15 residues. V shed 3 bases, J shed 9 bases, and the junction held 9 bases outside the gene matches. Germline CDR1 KGHDR, CDR2 SFDVKD. In DNA form, the CDR3 reads TGTGCCACCAGTGATCCCGGACAGGGCCTAGGGCCCCAGCATTTT. Protein: CATSDPGQGLGPQHF.

The chain has TRBV5-6 and TRBJ1-2; D is possibly TRBD1 (5 bases). Trimming shortened V by 5 bases and J by 0 bases, and 20 bases separated the two germline ends. CDR1 SGHDT and CDR2 YYEEEE come from the germline V gene. This CDR3 has 17 residues. The chain's CDR3 is CASSQQVSGVTNYGYTF. CDR3 in DNA: TGTGCCAGCAGTCAACAGGTTAGTGGAGTGACTAACTATGGCTACACCTTC.

This chain links TRBV6-5 with TRBJ2-7; TRBD2 aligns across 10 bases. Germline assignment: CDR1 MNHEY and CDR2 SVGAGI. This CDR3 comprises 14 residues. With 8 bases clipped from V and 5 bases from J, the junction kept 9 bases outside the gene matches. CDR3 DNA: TGTGCCAGCCTGAATCCTAGCGGGAGCAACGAGCAGTACTTC. Its translation: CASLNPSGSNEQYF.